This TCR beta chain originates from a study of neurological immune-mediated disorders. TCRdb itself ran the 5' RACE reads through MiXCR, one entry per CDR3 protein. The sample carries more than 70,000 distinct CDR3 sequences, 15% to 20% recorded once. The CDR3 consists of 12 residues. The V and J ends lost 2 bases and 7 bases respectively, with 6 bases between them. From germline, CDR1 is WSHSY and CDR2 SAAADI. This clonotype was counted between two and nine times. Specimen: PBMCs. The origin of this receptor is a middle-aged woman in good health. The genes are TRBV10-2 and TRBJ1-5; D is possibly TRBD1 (5 bases). The CDR3 is CASSEGAQPQHF. Written as DNA, the CDR3 is TGCGCCAGCAGTGAGGGGGCCCAGCCCCAGCATTTT.